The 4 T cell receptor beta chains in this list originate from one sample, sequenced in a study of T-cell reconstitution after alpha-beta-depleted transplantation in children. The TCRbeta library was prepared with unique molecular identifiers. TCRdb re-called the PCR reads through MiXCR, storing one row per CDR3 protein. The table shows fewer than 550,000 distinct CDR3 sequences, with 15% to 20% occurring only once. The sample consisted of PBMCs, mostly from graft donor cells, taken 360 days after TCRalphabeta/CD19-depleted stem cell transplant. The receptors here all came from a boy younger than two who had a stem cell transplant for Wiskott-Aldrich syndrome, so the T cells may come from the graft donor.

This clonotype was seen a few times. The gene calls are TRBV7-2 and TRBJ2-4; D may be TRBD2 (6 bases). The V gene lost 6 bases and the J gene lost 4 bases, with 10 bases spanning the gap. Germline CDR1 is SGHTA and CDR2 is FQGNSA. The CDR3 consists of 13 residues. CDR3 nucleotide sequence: TGTGCCAGCAGAGGAGGGTCAAAAAACATTCAGTACTTC. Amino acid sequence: CASRGGSKNIQYF. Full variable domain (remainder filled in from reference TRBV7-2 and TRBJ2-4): GAGVSQSPSNKVTEKGKDVELRCDPISGHTALYWYRQSLGQGLEFLIYFQGNSAPDKSGLPSDRFSAERTGGSVSTLTIQRTQQEDSAVYLCASRGGSKNIQYFGAGTRLSVL.

CDR3 coding DNA: TGTGCCAGCAGCTCATTGAGGACAGGGAGCTCCTACAATGAGCAGTTCTTC. Translated: CASSSLRTGSSYNEQFF. The V call is TRBV5-8, the J call TRBJ2-1; 8 nucleotides align to TRBD1. The CDR3 totals 17 residues. The germline CDR1 and CDR2 sequences are SGHTS and YDEGEE. Losses at the gene ends were 3 bases for V and 0 bases for J; bases not matched to a gene: 8.

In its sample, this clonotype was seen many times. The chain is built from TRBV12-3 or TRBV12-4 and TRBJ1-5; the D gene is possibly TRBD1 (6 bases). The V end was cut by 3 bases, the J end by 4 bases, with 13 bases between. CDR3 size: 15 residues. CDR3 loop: CASSFWGARNQPQHF. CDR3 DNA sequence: TGTGCCAGCAGTTTTTGGGGGGCTAGGAATCAGCCCCAGCATTTT.

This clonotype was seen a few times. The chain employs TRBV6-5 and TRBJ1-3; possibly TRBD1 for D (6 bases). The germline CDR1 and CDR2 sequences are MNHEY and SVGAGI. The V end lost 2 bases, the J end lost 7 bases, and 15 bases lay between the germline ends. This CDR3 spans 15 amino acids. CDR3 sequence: CASSYGGPLGNTIYF. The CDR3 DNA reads TGTGCCAGCAGTTACGGGGGCCCCCTCGGGAACACCATATATTTT.